This T cell receptor beta chain was documented in a study of CD8+CD57+ T cells in acquired aplastic anemia. Study summary: An average of roughly 3.2 ug of DNA was obtained from sorted CD4+ and CD8+ cells.

Overall study findings and caveats: Statistical testing detected no significant gap in CD8+ Simpson's diversity between patients and controls.

Genomic DNA provided the template from which TCR beta VDJ and CDR3 profiles were obtained. TCRdb re-derived calls from the reads in MiXCR, one entry per CDR3 protein. The sample records approximately 190,000 distinct CDR3 sequences, less than 60% being singletons. Patients included in sequencing had previously demonstrated CD8+CD57+ cell expansion by flow cytometry. Acquired aplastic anemia of severe grade affected all patients. The germline gives CDR1 MGHDK, CDR2 SYGVNS. V lost 5 bases and J 6 bases, leaving 8 bases between the germline ends. The CDR3 is 12 residues long. This clonotype was picked up one time. The antigen is not known.

The clonotype was recovered from a human donor with aplastic anemia. The sequenced material came from sorted CD4+, CD8+, or CD8+CD57+ T cells (not recorded which) from PBMCs. The gene calls are TRBV25-1 and TRBJ1-5, with D maybe TRBD1 (5 bases). Here the CDR3 DNA reads TGTGCCAGCAGTTCTACAGGTCAGCCCCAGCATTTT. Protein product: CASSSTGQPQHF.